Shown below are 24 T cell receptor beta chains from a single sample sequenced in a study of cytomegalovirus exposure and HLA in healthy donors. The PCR used 60 Vbeta and 13 Jbeta primers. Assay: immunoSEQ multiplex PCR; the TCRdb copy retains only in-frame clones and omits some. The sample holds roughly 160,000 clones, 84% seen once. The sequencing input was PBMCs. These receptors originate from a man aged 25-40 years in good health and CMV-seronegative.

The V and J genes are TRBV13 and TRBJ2-7; TRBD1 agrees at 9 bases. V lost 4 bases and J lost 1; bases outside the gene matches: 8. Germline lookup yields CDR1 PRHDT and CDR2 FYEKMQ (reference sequence). CDR3 size: 16 residues. The CDR3 DNA is TGTGCCAGCAGCTGGACAGGGGCCGTGGCATCCTACGAGCAGTACTTC. The encoded protein is CASSWTGAVASYEQYF.

The V call is TRBV15, the J call TRBJ1-5, with 8 bases aligning to TRBD1. J gave up 9 bases and V 5 bases, and 15 bases lay outside the gene matches. This CDR3 has 16 amino acids. In germline, CDR1 is LNHNV, CDR2 YYDKDF (reference sequence). The CDR3 here is CATSDSDRGFQRPQHF. The DNA of the CDR3 is TGTGCCACCAGCGATTCCGACAGGGGATTTCAGAGGCCCCAGCATTTT.

The V gene is TRBV5-1, the J gene TRBJ2-7, with D possibly TRBD1 on 6 matching bases. This CDR3 has 15 residues. Germline V lookup: CDR1 SGHRS, CDR2 YFSETQ. Trimming left V 4 bases short and J 2 bases short, with 16 bases between. The chain's CDR3 is CASSLQTGQTYEQYF. Written as DNA, the CDR3 is TGCGCCAGCAGCCTCCAGACAGGCCAAACCTACGAGCAGTACTTC.

V and J are TRBV29-1 and TRBJ2-7, with D perhaps matching TRBD2 (5 bases). The CDR3 runs 13 residues. Trimming left V 6 bases short and J 0 bases short, with 12 bases between. Germline V gene data show CDR1 as SQVTM and CDR2 as ANQGSEA. The CDR3 nucleotides are TGCAGCGTAAGGGAAGGGAGCTCCTACGAGCAGTACTTC. Protein product: CSVREGSSYEQYF.

This clone was observed a few times. V and J are TRBV6-1 and TRBJ1-5, with D possibly matching TRBD1 (6 bases). The CDR3 covers 13 residues. Germline loops: CDR1 MNHNS, CDR2 SASEGT. V lost 7 bases and J 3 bases, leaving 10 bases between the germline ends. DNA of the CDR3: TGTGCCAGCACGGACAGTATCAATCAGCCCCAGCATTTT. This translates into CASTDSINQPQHF.

This chain uses TRBV19 with TRBJ1-5; tentative D call: TRBD1 (5 bases). The germline V gene encodes CDR1 LNHDA and CDR2 SQIVND (reference sequence). Trimming cost V 2 bases and J 0 bases, with 14 bases left between them. The CDR3 has 17 residues. CDR3 residues: CASSISQGRFSNQPQHF. CDR3 sequence (DNA): TGTGCCAGTAGTATAAGCCAGGGCCGGTTTAGCAATCAGCCCCAGCATTTT.

The rearrangement joins TRBV5-1 to TRBJ1-2, with 10 positions matching TRBD1. The germline V gene has CDR1 SGHRS and CDR2 YFSETQ. The CDR3 contains 16 residues. The trim removed 3 bases at V and 2 bases at J, leaving 7 bases unmatched. The CDR3 protein is CASSSRTGGDNYGYTF. CDR3 bases: TGCGCCAGCAGCTCCCGGACAGGGGGAGACAACTATGGCTACACCTTC.

J is TRBJ1-1 and V is TRBV27; D unclear. Trimming cost V 1 base and J 4 bases, with 13 bases left between them. Germline V gene lookup returns CDR1 MNHEY and CDR2 SMNVEV (reference sequence). This CDR3 region has 15 residues. The CDR3 protein is CASSLYPIAATEAFF. The CDR3 nucleotides read TGTGCCAGCAGTTTATATCCCATAGCAGCCACTGAAGCTTTCTTT.

The V gene is TRBV18, the J gene TRBJ2-7, with 10 positions matching TRBD2. Germline trimming cut 6 bases from V and 0 bases from J; bases unmatched to any gene: 8. CDR3 length: 16 residues. CDR1 is KGHSH and CDR2 is LQKENI in the germline V gene. CDR3 amino acids: CASSLTLAGVSYEQYF. CDR3 coding DNA: TGTGCCAGCTCCCTTACCCTAGCGGGGGTCTCCTACGAGCAGTACTTC.

The rearrangement uses TRBV11-3 and TRBJ2-1, with D maybe TRBD1 (6 bases). The germline CDR1 and CDR2 sequences are SGHNT and YENEEA. Trimming pared 3 bases from V and 9 bases from J, leaving 15 bases between. The CDR3 runs 14 residues. The CDR3 loop reads CASSFSRTGSEQFF. The CDR3 DNA sequence: TGTGCCAGCAGCTTTAGTAGAACAGGGAGTGAGCAGTTCTTC.

The chain carries TRBV5-4 and TRBJ1-3; D unresolved. V lost 4 bases, J lost 0 bases, and 14 bases lay in between. CDR3 size: 16 residues. CDR1 is SGHNT, CDR2 YYREEE, per germline (reference sequence). CDR3: CASSPSVLSSGNTIYF. CDR3 coding DNA: TGTGCCAGCAGCCCCTCCGTGTTGAGCTCTGGAAACACCATATATTTT.

This chain joins TRBV6-1 and TRBJ2-1, with 7 bases identical to TRBD1. CDR1 and CDR2 from the germline V gene are MNHNS and SASEGT. J was trimmed by 1 base and V by 6 bases; bases with no gene match: 6. This CDR3 is built from 15 residues. The CDR3 DNA is TGTGCCAGCAGGCTACAGGGGTGGTCCTACAATGAGCAGTTCTTC. Translation: CASRLQGWSYNEQFF.

The genes are TRBV7-6 and TRBJ2-2, with D possibly TRBD2 on 6 matching bases. Germline CDR1 is SGHVS and CDR2 is FNYEAQ. The ends were cut back, 7 bases at V and 4 bases at J, with 19 bases in the middle. CDR3 size: 16 residues. CDR3 loop: CASNQADKGGTGELFF. The DNA for the CDR3 is TGTGCCAGCAACCAAGCAGATAAGGGAGGCACCGGGGAGCTGTTTTTT. The whole variable domain, remainder taken from reference TRBV7-6 and TRBJ2-2, is GAGVSQSPRYKVTKRGQDVALRCDPISGHVSLYWYRQALGQGPEFLTYFNYEAQQDKSGLPNDRFSAERPEGSISTLTIQRTEQRDSAMYRCASNQADKGGTGELFFGEGSRLTVL.

The gene calls are TRBV28 and TRBJ1-5, with TRBD1 matching over 9 bases. The CDR3 loop spans 14 amino acids. V was pared by 3 bases and J by 7 bases, with 4 bases of the junction left unmatched. Germline loops: CDR1 MDHEN, CDR2 SYDVKM. The CDR3 DNA is TGTGCCAGCAGTTTCGGACAGGGGCGCCAGCCCCAGCATTTT. It specifies CASSFGQGRQPQHF. The full variable domain, its missing parts supplied by reference TRBV28 and TRBJ1-5, is DVKVTQSSRYLVKRTGEKVFLECVQDMDHENMFWYRQDPGLGLRLIYFSYDVKMKEKGDIPEGYSVSREKKERFSLILESASTNQTSMYLCASSFGQGRQPQHFGDGTRLSIL.

This clone has a handful of counts. The chain employs TRBV27 and TRBJ2-3, with TRBD2 identical over 9 bases. V lost 0 bases to trimming and J lost 0 bases; unmatched junction nucleotides: 10. CDR3 length equals 19 residues. Germline loops: CDR1 MNHEY, CDR2 SMNVEV (reference sequence). The CDR3 DNA reads as TGTGCCAGCAGTTTATCGAAAGGGGTAGCGGGGGCTAGCACAGATACGCAGTATTTT. Translating it yields CASSLSKGVAGASTDTQYF.

The V and J genes are TRBV21-1 and TRBJ2-7; the D call in the table, TRBD2, was not verified against the DNA. TRBV21-1 is given as a pseudogene. The CDR3 runs 15 residues. CDR3 in DNA: TGTGCCAGCAGCAAAGCGCTACGGCCCGGACTCGAGCAGTACTTC. It is translated as CASSKALRPGLEQYF.

The V gene is TRBV6-6, the J gene TRBJ2-2; D possibly corresponds to TRBD2 (6 bases). The germline V gene has CDR1 MNHNY and CDR2 SVGAGI (reference sequence). The CDR3 is 16 residues long. V dropped 5 bases and J dropped 5 bases, with 18 bases sitting between them. The CDR3, as DNA: TGTGCCAGCAGTCCCCAGGCCGGGGGATCGACCGGGGAGCTGTTTTTT. It encodes CASSPQAGGSTGELFF.

The V call is TRBV5-1, the J call TRBJ2-5, with a weak D call TRBD2 (5 bases). CDR3 length: 15 residues. Germline V lookup: CDR1 SGHRS, CDR2 YFSETQ. Trimming pared 0 bases from V and 1 base from J, leaving 10 bases between. The CDR3 spells CASSLGGYSQETQYF. In nucleotides, the CDR3 is TGCGCCAGCAGCTTGGGAGGGTACAGCCAAGAGACCCAGTACTTC.

The rearrangement uses TRBV19 and TRBJ1-2; D is undetermined. Germline V lookup: CDR1 LNHDA, CDR2 SQIVND (reference sequence). V was pared by 5 bases and J by 2 bases, with 15 bases between. The CDR3 extends over 15 amino acids. DNA of the CDR3: TGTGCCAGTAGTCGTGTGTACAGAGGGAACTATGGCTACACCTTC. It translates to CASSRVYRGNYGYTF. Variable domain in full (rest from reference TRBV19 and TRBJ1-2): DGGITQSPKYLFRKEGQNVTLSCEQNLNHDAMYWYRQDPGQGLRLIYYSQIVNDFQKGDIAEGYSVSREKKESFPLTVTSAQKNPTAFYLCASSRVYRGNYGYTFGSGTRLTVV.

The gene calls are TRBV5-1 and TRBJ2-5, with D possibly being TRBD2 (5 bases). The J call may be in error: the DNA end matches TRBJ2-7 better. The CDR3 is 13 amino acids. The germline CDR1 and CDR2 sequences are SGHRS and YFSETQ. CDR3 nucleotides: TGCGCCAGCAGTCCGACGAGGGAGCGCGAGCAGTACTTC. As protein: CASSPTREREQYF.

The rearrangement links TRBV5-1 to TRBJ2-1; 15 bases are a match to TRBD2. The CDR3 has 17 residues. Germline V CDR1 and CDR2: SGHRS, YFSETQ. Trimming at V came to 0 bases and at J to 6 bases, leaving 4 bases not matched to a gene. CDR3 region: CASSLGTSGGAINEQFF. DNA of the CDR3: TGCGCCAGCAGCTTGGGGACTAGCGGGGGGGCGATCAATGAGCAGTTCTTC.

A few counts support this clone. The chain carries TRBV10-3 and TRBJ2-3; 7 bases align to TRBD1. The CDR3 has 16 residues. The V segment lost 6 bases and the J segment 2 bases; nucleotides outside the gene matches: 11. CDR1 ENHRY and CDR2 SYGVKD come from the germline V gene. Written as DNA, the CDR3 is TGTGCCATCAGGGGACAGCTCCCCACACCCACAGATACGCAGTATTTT. Its protein product is CAIRGQLPTPTDTQYF.

The V and J genes are TRBV5-4 and TRBJ1-1, with TRBD1 matching over 9 bases. The CDR3 is 14 amino acids. CDR1 is SGHNT, CDR2 YYREEE, per germline (reference sequence). V dropped 4 bases and J dropped 4; count of bases not matched to a gene: 5. CDR3 sequence reads: CASSRTGAGTEAFF. The CDR3 DNA is TGTGCCAGCAGCAGGACAGGGGCGGGCACTGAAGCTTTCTTT.

This sequence joins TRBV11-2 and TRBJ2-1; TRBD1 aligns across 7 bases. With V trimmed by 3 bases and J by 7 bases, 9 bases remained unmatched. Germline V gives CDR1 SGHAT, CDR2 FQNNGV. The CDR3 spans 15 residues. The CDR3 DNA is TGTGCCAGCAGCTTGACAGGGTTGGCAGGGAATGAGCAGTTCTTC. It specifies CASSLTGLAGNEQFF.